This T cell receptor beta chain was identified in a study of CD8+ T cells in alopecia areata. Trimming removed 0 bases from V and 0 bases from J, with 10 bases in between. The germline CDR1 and CDR2 sequences are SGHDT and YYEEEE. There are 16 residues in the CDR3. cDNA prepared by RNA extraction and subsequent reverse transcription served as the template for sequencing. Measured with immunoSEQ multiplex PCR; TCRdb has only the in-frame clones, and not every one. The sample carries fewer than 100,000 clones, 70% to 80% recorded once. The treatment was: oral pan-JAK inhibitor, 5-10 mg twice daily. The chain couples TRBV5-6 to TRBJ2-4; D call uncertain. This specimen consisted of CD8+ T cells sorted from blood, obtained at approximately week 45, from a patient treated with tofacitinib. The receptor was derived from a human donor with alopecia areata. In DNA, the CDR3 is TGTGCCAGCAGCTTGGGTCTGACCTCAGCCAAAAACATTCAGTACTTC. It specifies CASSLGLTSAKNIQYF.